This record looks at one TCR beta chain sequence and its context. Both CD4+ and CD8+ T cells were separated by sorting PBMCs. The data are from a study of CD8+ T cells in alopecia areata. Trimming removed 5 bases at V and 2 bases at J, with 15 bases between. Germline CDR1 PRHDT, CDR2 FYEKMQ (reference sequence). This CDR3 spans 15 amino acids. As the sequencing template, cDNA was produced by extracting RNA and reverse transcribing it. Only in-frame clones appear in the TCRdb table, and some are missing; sequencing was by immunoSEQ multiplex PCR. The sample has under 250,000 clones, about 61% seen once.

Material: CD8+ T cells sorted from blood. The chain combines TRBV13 with TRBJ1-1; possibly TRBD1 for D (5 bases). This clonotype was sampled from a human donor in good health. CDR3: CASSTRTTVNTEAFF. CDR3 nucleotide sequence: TGTGCCAGCAGCACCCGGACGACAGTAAACACTGAAGCTTTCTTT.